Below are 20 T cell receptor beta chains sequenced from a single sample in a study of blood T cell repertoires in COVID-19. Libraries were prepared by immunoSEQ multiplex PCR; TCRdb keeps only in-frame clonotypes and omits some of them. The table lists roughly 150,000 clones, around 89% of them singletons. The sample taken for sequencing was peripheral blood. All receptors derive from a human donor in a cohort sampled during active COVID-19.

The V and J genes are TRBV11-3 and TRBJ2-1; no clear D. CDR3 length: 13 amino acids. Between the trimmed V and J ends, which lost 5 bases and 3 bases, there was a span of 8 bases. Germline V gene data show CDR1 as SGHNT and CDR2 as YENEEA. CDR3 DNA: TGTGCCAGCAGCGAGACATTCTACAATGAGCAGTTCTTC. Its protein is CASSETFYNEQFF. The variable domain in full, with the rest retrieved from reference TRBV11-3 and TRBJ2-1, is EAGVVQSPRYKIIEKKQPVAFWCNPISGHNTLYWYLQNLGQGPELLIRYENEEAVDDSQLPKDRFSAERLKGVDSTLKIQPAELGDSAVYLCASSETFYNEQFFGPGTRLTVL.

This chain uses TRBV7-9 with TRBJ2-5; no clear D gene. The CDR3 is 13 amino acids. Germline assignment: CDR1 SEHNR and CDR2 FQNEAQ (reference sequence). Trimming removed 5 bases at V and 4 bases at J, with 11 bases between. This CDR3 reads CASSALRVETQYF. The DNA for the CDR3 is TGTGCCAGCAGCGCCCTGAGAGTAGAGACCCAGTACTTC. The full variable domain, its missing parts supplied by reference TRBV7-9 and TRBJ2-5, is DTGVSQNPRHKITKRGQNVTFRCDPISEHNRLYWYRQTLGQGPEFLTYFQNEAQLEKSRLLSDRFSAERPKGSFSTLEIQRTEQGDSAMYLCASSALRVETQYFGPGTRLLVL.

This sequence joins TRBV3-1 (or the pseudogene TRBV3-2) and TRBJ2-7; a weak D match, TRBD1 (6 bases). The germline V gene has CDR1 LGHDT and CDR2 YNNKEL (reference sequence). V was pared by 4 bases and J by 0 bases, with 19 bases between. The CDR3 has 17 amino acids. The CDR3 DNA reads TGTGCCAGCAGCCTTTCTAGGTTTGGGACATCCTCCTACGAGCAGTACTTC. It specifies CASSLSRFGTSSYEQYF.

This clone was detected once. The chain links TRBV11-2 to TRBJ2-5; D unresolved. There are 13 residues in the CDR3. The V gene lost 1 base and the J gene lost 5 bases, with 8 bases spanning the gap. CDR1 SGHAT and CDR2 FQNNGV come from the germline V gene. The CDR3 DNA follows: TGTGCCAGCAGCTTAGGCCGGGTCGAGACCCAGTACTTC. Its translation: CASSLGRVETQYF.

This rearrangement joins TRBV12-3 or TRBV12-4 to TRBJ1-4; a possible D gene is TRBD1 (5 bases). V was pared by 5 bases and J by 5 bases, with 9 bases between. The CDR3 spans 13 residues. The CDR3 protein is CASSPDRNEKLFF. The CDR3 DNA follows: TGTGCCAGCAGTCCAGACAGAAATGAAAAACTGTTTTTT.

The genes are TRBV9 and TRBJ1-2, with 7 bases fitting TRBD1. Germline V gene data show CDR1 as SGDLS and CDR2 as YYNGEE. The CDR3 contains 15 residues. J gave up 4 bases and V 0 bases, and 6 bases lay outside the gene matches. The CDR3 coding sequence is TGTGCCAGCAGCGTAGCCTCGACAGGGAGCTATGGCTACACCTTC. Its protein product is CASSVASTGSYGYTF. Combining the CDR3 with reference TRBV9 and TRBJ1-2 gives the whole variable domain DSGVTQTPKHLITATGQRVTLRCSPRSGDLSVYWYQQSLDQGLQFLIQYYNGEERAKGNILERFSAQQFPDLHSELNLSSLELGDSALYFCASSVASTGSYGYTFGSGTRLTVV.

V and J are TRBV9 and TRBJ2-6; 9 nucleotides align to TRBD1. This CDR3 contains 17 residues. V shed 3 bases and J 0 bases; nucleotides not matched to a gene: 4. Germline loops: CDR1 SGDLS, CDR2 YYNGEE. CDR3 loop: CASSGGTGLSGANVLTF. CDR3 sequence (DNA): TGTGCCAGCAGCGGAGGGACAGGGCTCTCTGGGGCCAACGTCCTGACTTTC.

The rearrangement links TRBV19 to TRBJ1-5, with D unclear. Between the trimmed V and J ends, which lost 0 bases and 8 bases, there was a span of 20 bases. This CDR3 is 17 amino acids long. Germline V gives CDR1 LNHDA, CDR2 SQIVND (reference sequence). This CDR3 reads CASSIDLWNTLEEPQHF. Here the CDR3 DNA reads TGTGCCAGTAGTATAGATCTATGGAACACATTAGAGGAGCCCCAGCATTTT.

The chain combines TRBV2 with TRBJ1-2; maybe TRBD1 (5 bases). V lost 1 base and J lost 4, with 13 bases in between. Germline-derived CDR1 and CDR2 are SNHLY and FYNNEI. The CDR3 length is 15 residues. CDR3 protein: CASSEGRGAGYGYTF. The CDR3 nucleotides read TGTGCCAGCAGTGAAGGGCGGGGCGCGGGCTATGGCTACACCTTC.

The rearrangement uses TRBV19 and TRBJ1-2; D remains ambiguous. The CDR3 consists of 13 residues. The germline V and J ends were trimmed by 9 bases and 0 bases, with 11 bases remaining between them. CDR1 and CDR2 from the germline V gene are LNHDA and SQIVND (reference sequence). CDR3 nucleotide sequence: TGTGCCAGCTCGACTAACTCTAACTATGGCTACACCTTC. It encodes CASSTNSNYGYTF.

This clone occurred once. The chain couples TRBV24-1 to TRBJ2-5; 8 nucleotides line up with TRBD1. This CDR3 spans 15 amino acids. V shed 4 bases and J 2 bases; nucleotides not matched to a gene: 5. Per germline, CDR1 KGHDR and CDR2 SFDVKD. CDR3 region: CATSDPTGVQETQYF. CDR3 DNA: TGTGCCACCAGTGACCCGACAGGGGTGCAAGAGACCCAGTACTTC.

V and J are TRBV29-1 and TRBJ1-2; 12 nucleotides align to TRBD1. Germline V lookup: CDR1 SQVTM, CDR2 ANQGSEA. The CDR3 is 18 residues long. Trimming took 2 bases from V and 0 from J; bases not matched to a gene: 10. CDR3 protein: CSVEWGTGGYKTNYGYTF. CDR3 DNA: TGCAGCGTTGAATGGGGGACAGGGGGCTATAAAACTAACTATGGCTACACCTTC.

The chain recombines TRBV4-1 with TRBJ2-5; D is ambiguous. V gave up 3 bases and J gave up 1 base, with 9 bases separating them. Per germline, CDR1 MGHRA and CDR2 YSYEKL. This CDR3 contains 14 residues. CDR3 DNA sequence: TGCGCCAGCAGCCAGGAACAGCTCCAAGAGACCCAGTACTTC. It translates to CASSQEQLQETQYF.

This chain connects TRBV25-1 to TRBJ2-3, with unresolved D. The length of the CDR3 is 18 residues. Germline V lookup: CDR1 MGHDK, CDR2 SYGVNS. V lost 2 bases and J lost 9, with 27 bases in between. The CDR3 DNA sequence: TGTGCCAGCAGTGAAGTGAAATGCCACCCGTGGCCGCGGCGGACGCAGTATTTT. This sequence encodes CASSEVKCHPWPRRTQYF.

The chain employs TRBV7-9 and TRBJ2-3; weak D call: TRBD1 (6 bases). Trimming took 0 bases from V and 2 from J, leaving 9 bases between them. The CDR3 consists of 15 residues. Germline V CDR1 and CDR2: SEHNR, FQNEAQ (reference sequence). CDR3 DNA sequence: TGTGCCAGCAGCTTAGCGGGGGCCCTCACAGATACGCAGTATTTT. The encoded protein is CASSLAGALTDTQYF.

Only a few counts were recorded for this clone. The CDR3 protein is CASSRLAGHETQYF. The CDR3 nucleotides are TGCGCCAGCAGTCGACTAGCGGGGCATGAGACCCAGTACTTC. The genes are TRBV10-1 and TRBJ2-5; 11 nucleotides match TRBD2. Trimming cost V 5 bases and J 5 bases; bases outside gene matches: 4. CDR1 is WNHNN and CDR2 is SYGVQD in the germline V gene (reference sequence). The CDR3 loop spans 14 amino acids.

V is TRBV6-6 and J is TRBJ1-3, with 8 bases aligning to TRBD1. The V gene's germline CDR1 is MNHNY and CDR2 SVGAGI (reference sequence). This CDR3 is 16 amino acids long. J gave up 7 bases and V 4 bases, and 12 bases lay outside the gene matches. The CDR3 spells CASSSDGQGRRNTIYF. CDR3 nucleotide sequence: TGTGCCAGCAGTTCAGACGGACAGGGAAGGCGGAACACCATATATTTT.

The genes are TRBV5-1 and TRBJ2-2; D may be TRBD1 (6 bases). In germline, CDR1 is SGHRS, CDR2 YFSETQ. This CDR3 has 15 amino acids. V was trimmed by 4 bases and J by 0 bases, leaving 10 bases between them. The CDR3 protein is CASSPRQANTGELFF. CDR3 coding DNA: TGCGCCAGCAGCCCTAGACAGGCGAACACCGGGGAGCTGTTTTTT. The full variable domain, with the rest looked up from reference TRBV5-1 and TRBJ2-2, is KAGVTQTPRYLIKTRGQQVTLSCSPISGHRSVSWYQQTPGQGLQFLFEYFSETQRNKGNFPGRFSGRQFSNSRSEMNVSTLELGDSALYLCASSPRQANTGELFFGEGSRLTVL.

The chain employs TRBV5-1 and TRBJ1-1, with a weak D call TRBD1 (5 bases). Trimming stripped 6 bases from V and 1 base from J, with 13 bases between. Germline loops: CDR1 SGHRS, CDR2 YFSETQ. There are 14 residues in the CDR3. In DNA form, the CDR3 reads TGCGCCAGCACCTCCCAAACAGGGAACACTGAAGCTTTCTTT. Amino acid sequence: CASTSQTGNTEAFF.

The gene calls are TRBV3-1 (or the pseudogene TRBV3-2) and TRBJ1-1; TRBD1 aligns across 12 bases. The CDR3 has 17 residues. V gave up 4 bases and J gave up 1 base; unmatched junction bases: 7. The germline V gene has CDR1 LGHDT and CDR2 YNNKEL (reference sequence). CDR3 sequence (DNA): TGTGCCAGCAGCCTTGGGACAGGGGGCGCCGGGAACACTGAAGCTTTCTTT. Its protein is CASSLGTGGAGNTEAFF.